Listed here are 9 T cell receptor beta chains from one sample, sequenced in a study of neurological immune-mediated disorders (dated by TCRdb to about 2019). The sample's time point label is to be understood as: technical triplicate 1. The library was made by 5' RACE. Instrument used: Illumina HiSeq 2500. Clones were called with MiXCR by TCRdb after fastp trimmed the public reads at Q25, and only in-frame beta chains were retained. Each CDR3 protein gets just one entry, which takes the most common genes and DNA from the rows behind it. For this sample there are tens of thousands of distinct CDR3 sequences; roughly 11% appear just once. Around 3.9% of the sample comes from the top ten. The specimen was PBMCs. The source is a man in his fifties or sixties with HTLV-1-associated myelopathy (HAM/TSP).

This clonotype was picked up many times. CDR3 nucleotides: TGCGCCAGCAGCTTGGATTGGGCGTACGAGCAGTACTTC. Protein product: CASSLDWAYEQYF. The chain links TRBV5-1 to TRBJ2-7; the D is unclear. Germline loops: CDR1 SGHRS, CDR2 YFSETQ. V was pared by 0 bases and J by 4 bases, with 8 bases between. The length of the CDR3 is 13 residues.

This clonotype was detected ten times or more. The chain couples TRBV29-1 to TRBJ1-2, with TRBD1 identical over 7 bases. The CDR3 totals 13 residues. Germline V gene lookup returns CDR1 SQVTM and CDR2 ANQGSEA. In DNA form, the CDR3 reads TGCAGTGCTGGAGGGGGCCGTAACTATGGCTACACCTTC. Protein product: CSAGGGRNYGYTF.

This clonotype was seen repeatedly, ten times or more. The V and J genes are TRBV6-2 or TRBV6-3 and TRBJ2-7, with 7 bases aligning to TRBD2. This CDR3 region has 17 residues. CDR1 MNHEY and CDR2 SVGEGT come from the germline V gene. V lost 2 bases, J lost 2 bases, and 12 bases stayed unmatched. CDR3 nucleotide sequence: TGTGCCAGCAGTTACCCCGAAGGTGGGAGGGAGACCTACGAGCAGTACTTC. It codes for CASSYPEGGRETYEQYF.

This clonotype was detected many times. The genes are TRBV20-1 and TRBJ1-1, with 9 bases identical to TRBD1. Germline V gives CDR1 DFQATT, CDR2 SNEGSKA (reference sequence). The CDR3 extends over 14 amino acids. With V trimmed by 0 bases and J by 9 bases, 8 bases remained unmatched. CDR3 nucleotides: TGCAGTGCTAGAGATCCCACAGGGGGCCGAAAAGCTTTCTTT. This gives the protein CSARDPTGGRKAFF.

Many counts were recorded for this clonotype. The chain recombines TRBV28 with TRBJ2-5; D is unresolved. V was cut by 3 bases and J by 1 base, with 12 bases left in between. The CDR3 totals 15 residues. The V gene's germline CDR1 is MDHEN and CDR2 SYDVKM. The CDR3: CASSLLESAQETQYF. Here the CDR3 DNA reads TGTGCCAGCAGTTTGTTGGAGAGCGCCCAAGAGACCCAGTACTTC.

The genes are TRBV6-6 and TRBJ2-3, with D hard to call. With 6 bases removed from V and 1 base from J, the gap between germline ends came to 8 bases. This CDR3 is 13 amino acids long. Germline V CDR1 and CDR2: MNHNY, SVGAGI (reference sequence). The CDR3 DNA sequence: TGTGCCAGCAGCCAAGACGGCACAGATACGCAGTATTTT. This codes for CASSQDGTDTQYF.

This clonotype was picked up many times. The gene calls are TRBV7-3 and TRBJ2-5; D ambiguous. The V end lost 3 bases, the J end lost 0 bases, and 5 bases lay between the germline ends. This CDR3 has 13 residues. CDR1 SGHTA and CDR2 FQGTGA come from the germline V gene. CDR3 region: CASSLTNQETQYF. The DNA for the CDR3 is TGTGCCAGCAGCTTGACCAACCAAGAGACCCAGTACTTC. The full variable domain, in which reference TRBV7-3 and TRBJ2-5 provide the parts outside the CDR3, is GAGVSQTPSNKVTEKGKYVELRCDPISGHTALYWYRQSLGQGPEFLIYFQGTGAADDSGLPNDRFFAVRPEGSVSTLKIQRTERGDSAVYLCASSLTNQETQYFGPGTRLLVL.

As to this clonotype: The final CDR3 position lacks the conserved phenylalanine or tryptophan, pointing to a likely read error. The gene calls are TRBV29-1 and TRBJ2-7; 16 positions agree with TRBD2. This CDR3 region has 18 residues. Germline assignment: CDR1 SQVTM and CDR2 ANQGSEA. V dropped 0 bases and J dropped 5; count of bases not matched to a gene: 10. CDR3 DNA: TGCAGCGTTGAAGATTCGGGACTAGCGGGAGGGCCTAGCCACGAGCAGTACCTC. Protein sequence: CSVEDSGLAGGPSHEQYL.

This clonotype is medium-sized (0.01 to 0.1%) in the sample. The V gene is TRBV4-3, the J gene TRBJ2-7; 7 bases align to TRBD2. This CDR3 is built from 16 residues. V gave up 0 bases and J gave up 6 bases; unmatched junction bases: 11. CDR1 and CDR2 from the germline V gene are LGHNA and YSLEER. CDR3 in DNA: TGCGCCAGCAGCCAAGATCTTGGCGGGAGTAGCGGCGAGCAGTACTTC. It is translated as CASSQDLGGSSGEQYF.